The rows below give T cell receptor beta chains drawn from one sample of a study of T cell responses to AZD1222 COVID-19 vaccine. Sequencing used immunoSEQ multiplex PCR; TCRdb keeps in-frame clones, though not all of them. The sample lists 140,000 to 150,000 clones, about 90% occurring once. Sequenced here: peripheral blood, sampled on day 0 of AZD1222 vaccination. The receptor set was obtained from an adult in good health. The CDR3 runs from the conserved cysteine through the conserved F or W. The order of the fields is V gene, clone size, J gene, D gene, CDR3 DNA, CDR3 protein. D genes are given only for firm matches. Some rows have no size entry. The others give once, few or many, or a class for an expanded clone.

>TRBV7-8|-|TRBJ2-5|-
TGTGCCAGCAGCTTAGACGGGGACGGCTTTTATCGGACCCAGTACTTC
CASSLDGDGFYRTQYF
>TRBV6-5|-|TRBJ2-3|TRBD1
TGTGCCAGCAGCTCACAGGGGGCCCACACAGATACGCAGTATTTT
CASSSQGAHTDTQYF
>TRBV6-2/TRBV6-3|-|TRBJ2-1|-
TGTGCCAGCAGTTACGGACAGTTCCTCTCAATCGAGCAGTTCTTC
CASSYGQFLSIEQFF
>TRBV19|-|TRBJ1-1|TRBD1
TGTGCCAGTAGAAGGACAGGGGATGGCACTGAAGCTTTCTTT
CASRRTGDGTEAFF
>TRBV27|-|TRBJ2-2|-
TGTGCCAGCAGTCCGGACAGGAACACCGGGGAGCTGTTTTTT
CASSPDRNTGELFF
>TRBV5-8|-|TRBJ1-2|TRBD1
TGTGCCAGCAGCCCGGGACAGTCCTTCTATGGCTACACCTTC
CASSPGQSFYGYTF
>TRBV7-8|-|TRBJ2-3|TRBD2
TGTGCCAGCAGCTTCAATCTAGCGGGAGGGCAAGCAGATACGCAGTATTTT
CASSFNLAGGQADTQYF
>TRBV27|-|TRBJ2-7|-
TGTGCCAGCAGTTTAAGAGCAGATTACGAGCAGTACTTC
CASSLRADYEQYF
>TRBV5-1|-|TRBJ1-5|TRBD1
TGCGCCAGCAGCCTGCGGACAGGGGACAATCAGCCCCAGCATTTT
CASSLRTGDNQPQHF
>TRBV12-3/TRBV12-4|-|TRBJ1-2|-
TGTGCCAGCAAGCGGGGGGGCGTAGGCTACACCTTC
CASKRGGVGYTF
>TRBV5-1|-|TRBJ1-2|-
TGCGCCAGCAGCTTGGCCCTGTCCGGCTATGGCTACACCTTC
CASSLALSGYGYTF
>TRBV10-1|-|TRBJ2-7|-
TGCGCCAGCAGTGAGAACCCCGGCTACGAGCAGTACTTC
CASSENPGYEQYF
>TRBV6-5|few|TRBJ2-3|-
TGTGCCAGCAGTTACTCGATTTGGACAGATACGCAGTATTTT
CASSYSIWTDTQYF
>TRBV14|-|TRBJ1-4|-
TGTGCCAGCAGCGAAACCGTTAGTCATGAAAAACTGTTTTTT
CASSETVSHEKLFF
>TRBV5-1|-|TRBJ1-4|TRBD1
TGCGCCAGCAGCTTGATTTTGGGGACAGCTAATGAAAAACTGTTTTTT
CASSLILGTANEKLFF
>TRBV6-1|once|TRBJ2-7|-
TGTGCCAGCAGTGAAGCCGGCGGGGAGGAGTACTTC
CASSEAGGEEYF
>TRBV7-2|-|TRBJ2-7|-
TGTGCCAGCAGCTTAGCGCTAATCGGGCAGCTGGACGAGCAGTACTTC
CASSLALIGQLDEQYF
>TRBV7-3|-|TRBJ1-6|-
TGTGCCAGCAGCTACGACCGGACTAATTCACCCCTCCACTTT
CASSYDRTNSPLHF
>TRBV5-1|few|TRBJ1-2|-
TGCGCCAGCAGCCCTGGGGCCCTCTATGGCTACACCTTC
CASSPGALYGYTF
>TRBV3-1/TRBV3-2|-|TRBJ2-1|TRBD1
TGTGCCAGCAGCCAAGATGGGGACAGACAATACAATGAGCAGTTCTTC
CASSQDGDRQYNEQFF
>TRBV30|-|TRBJ1-5|-
TGTGCCTGGAGGGGCCCCACCGGGCCCCAGCATTTT
CAWRGPTGPQHF
>TRBV19|-|TRBJ1-1|-
TGTGCCAGTAGTATAGGGTTGACCTCTGAAGCTTTCTTT
CASSIGLTSEAFF
>TRBV5-6|-|TRBJ2-2|-
TGTGCCAGCAGCTTGAGCCCTAACACCGGGGAGCTGTTTTTT
CASSLSPNTGELFF
>TRBV2|-|TRBJ1-6|-
TGTGCCAGCACCCCAACAGTTCGGAACTATTCACCCCTCCACTTT
CASTPTVRNYSPLHF
>TRBV19|-|TRBJ2-3|-
TGTGCCAGTGGAGGTTTCGTTGGGCAGTATTTT
CASGGFVGQYF
>TRBV3-1/TRBV3-2|-|TRBJ1-4|-
TGTGCCAGCAGCCAATTGCCGTGGAAGGGGCATGAAAAACTGTTTTTT
CASSQLPWKGHEKLFF
>TRBV27|once|TRBJ2-3|TRBD2
TGTGCCAGCAGTCTCTTAGCGGGTCGGGCAGATACGCAGTATTTT
CASSLLAGRADTQYF
>TRBV6-6|once|TRBJ1-5|-
TGTGCCAGCAGTCGATCAGGGGATCAGCCCCAGCATTTT
CASSRSGDQPQHF
>TRBV6-5|-|TRBJ1-5|-
TGTGCCAGCAGCGGACCGGGTCAGCCCCAGCATTTT
CASSGPGQPQHF
>TRBV11-3|-|TRBJ2-1|TRBD2
TGTGCCAGCAGCTTAGTGAGCGGGGTAGCCGCCTACAATGAGCAGTTCTTC
CASSLVSGVAAYNEQFF
>TRBV7-2|-|TRBJ2-3|-
TGTGCCAGCAGCCCTCTGGGGCGGGCCACAGATACGCAGTATTTT
CASSPLGRATDTQYF
>TRBV5-1|-|TRBJ2-1|-
TGCGCCAGCAGCTTGGTACCGTCCTACAATGAGCAGTTCTTC
CASSLVPSYNEQFF
>TRBV3-1/TRBV3-2|few|TRBJ2-7|TRBD1
TGTGCCAGCAGCCAACCGGGACAGGTTTCCTACGAGCAGTACTTC
CASSQPGQVSYEQYF
>TRBV27|once|TRBJ1-2|-
TGTGCCAGCAGTTTTTATCCGGGAACCTATGGCTACACCTTC
CASSFYPGTYGYTF
>TRBV19|-|TRBJ1-1|-
TGTGCCAGTAGTATCTCCCACGGACAGTTAGGCACTGAAGCTTTCTTT
CASSISHGQLGTEAFF
>TRBV10-1|-|TRBJ2-7|-
TGCGCCAGCAGTGGAGGGCAGAAGCAGTACTTC
CASSGGQKQYF
>TRBV6-4|-|TRBJ2-7|-
TGTGCCAGCAGAGATAGGGGCGAAACCCATTACGAGCAGTACTTC
CASRDRGETHYEQYF
>TRBV11-3|-|TRBJ2-3|-
TGTGCCAGCAGCTTAACAGGGAGCGGAGATACGCAGTATTTT
CASSLTGSGDTQYF
>TRBV5-6|-|TRBJ1-4|TRBD1
TGTGCCAGCAGCTTGGCCGCAGACAGGGGTCGGGCAACTAATGAAAAACTGTTTTTT
CASSLAADRGRATNEKLFF
>TRBV6-5|-|TRBJ2-7|-
TGTGCCAGCAGGGGACTCAGACCTATTTACGAGCAGTACTTC
CASRGLRPIYEQYF
>TRBV11-2|-|TRBJ1-2|TRBD1
TGTGCCAGCAGCTTGGCGGGACAGGGATGGGACTATGGCTACACCTTC
CASSLAGQGWDYGYTF
>TRBV18|-|TRBJ1-4|TRBD1
TGTGCCAGCTCACGATCGGACAGGGCTAGTAATGAAAAACTGTTTTTT
CASSRSDRASNEKLFF
>TRBV2|-|TRBJ1-5|TRBD1
TGTGCCAGCAGTGACGCCGGGACAGTGGATCAGCCCCAGCATTTT
CASSDAGTVDQPQHF
>TRBV5-8|few|TRBJ1-5|-
TGTGCCAGCAGCCCTGGCATCCAGACAAATCAGCCCCAGCATTTT
CASSPGIQTNQPQHF
>TRBV10-3|-|TRBJ2-7|-
TGTGCCACCGTAGACAGCCGTAGCTCCTACGAGCAGTACTTC
CATVDSRSSYEQYF
>TRBV15|once|TRBJ1-6|-
TGTGCCACCAGCAGAGCCGCGGCGAGCTCCTATAATTCACCCCTCCACTTT
CATSRAAASSYNSPLHF
>TRBV19|-|TRBJ1-5|-
TGTGCCAGTAGTATAAGGCAAAATCAGCCCCAGCATTTT
CASSIRQNQPQHF
>TRBV5-4|-|TRBJ1-1|-
TGTGCCAGCAGCTTCGGGGGCGTCGGCACTGAAGCTTTCTTT
CASSFGGVGTEAFF
>TRBV7-2|-|TRBJ2-7|TRBD2
TGTGCCAGCAGCTTATTACTAGCGGAACGTTACTCCTACGAGCAGTACTTC
CASSLLLAERYSYEQYF